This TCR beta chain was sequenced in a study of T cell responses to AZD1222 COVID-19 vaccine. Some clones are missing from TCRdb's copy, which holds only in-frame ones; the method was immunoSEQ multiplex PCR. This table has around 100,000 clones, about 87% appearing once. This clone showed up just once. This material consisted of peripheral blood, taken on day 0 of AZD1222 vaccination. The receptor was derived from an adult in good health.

The CDR3 protein is CAWSGGGTEAFF. The CDR3 coding sequence is TGTGCCTGGAGTGGAGGGGGTACTGAAGCTTTCTTT. V and J are TRBV30 and TRBJ1-1; D is possibly TRBD1 (6 bases). CDR1 is GTSNPN and CDR2 is SVGIG in the germline V gene (reference sequence). V was pared by 1 base and J by 5 bases, with 8 bases between. The CDR3 runs to 12 residues. Using reference TRBV30 and TRBJ1-1 for the parts outside the CDR3, the full variable domain is SQTIHQWPATLVQPVGSPLSLECTVEGTSNPNLYWYRQAAGRGLQLLFYSVGIGQISSEVPQNLSASRPQDRQFILSSKKLLLSDSGFYLCAWSGGGTEAFFGQGTRLTVV.